This TCR beta chain originates from a study of tumor-infiltrating lymphocytes in primary liver carcinoma (dated 2017 in TCRdb). In the study overall: Between late 2015 and early 2016, roughly five patients in China with histopathologically diagnosed primary liver carcinoma had their tumors surgically resected. The five patients, three men and two women aged 30 to 69 years, had hepatocellular carcinoma (four) or combined HCC and intrahepatic cholangiocarcinoma (one). The five patients had tumors of stage T1-T3 N0M0, with maximum diameters ranging from roughly 4.2 to 11 cm. Each sample produced about 3.5 to 8 million productive TCRbeta reads, and read depth showed no significant difference between tissue types. The study combined TCRbeta repertoire sequencing, expression microarrays and whole-exome sequencing across five regions of each liver tumor, with adjacent normal tissue and blood. A total of approximately 35 specimens from 5 patients underwent TCRbeta repertoire sequencing, comprising some 25 tumor regions, 5 adjacent noncancerous liver tissues and 5 peripheral blood samples. Repertoires from technical replicates were highly reproducible, with mean shared-clone rates approximately 0.9 and correlation coefficients above 0.98.

Blood RNA was extracted from unsorted whole blood with TRIzol reagent; germline DNA came from the DNeasy Blood & Tissue kit. At the time of sampling, the patients had chronic HBV infection and had not received any treatment. Before surgery, about 4 milliliters of peripheral blood were collected into K2EDTA tubes. The investigation overall reported the following: Only a few patients were included in the study, and the authors note that the findings should be validated in a larger study. Only the TCR beta chain was sequenced, so true repertoire diversity is likely underestimated because unpaired alpha chains were not captured. The top 250 clones made up a significantly larger repertoire fraction in tumors than in blood (p = 0.039). Repertoire overlap was found to be higher between tumor regions (mean about 35%) than between tumor-adjacent (roughly 17%) or tumor-blood (about 15%) pairs, consistent with antigen-driven expansion. Because the samples were bulk and unsorted, CD4+ and CD8+ T cell repertoires could not be compared.

Trimming accounts for 6 bases at V and 3 bases at J, while the number of junction bases matched to no gene is 3. The cysteine opens and the phenylalanine closes a CDR3 of 15 amino acids. Kept here is only the CDR3 DNA, which spans 45 bases and is read in frame from base 1. Using a constant-region primer and ProtoScript II reverse transcriptase, TCRbeta-specific cDNA was reverse-transcribed from approximately 0.55 ug total RNA. Three nested multiplex PCR rounds, following a slightly modified ARM-PCR procedure, were used to build the TCRbeta libraries. Multiplex TRBV1-TRBV30 forward primers and a Cbeta reverse primer were used in the first two PCR rounds, each of which was run for around 10 cycles. Sample barcodes and Illumina adapters were added in a final 25-cycle PCR with Deep VentR polymerase. Amplicons of 200-500 bp were gel-purified with a QIAquick gel extraction kit before sequencing. The TCRbeta amplicons were sequenced with 250-bp paired-end reads on an Illumina HiSeq 2500. Regarding the original processing steps: Trimmomatic v0.33 was used to quality-trim the reads, and FLASH v1.2.11 was used to merge paired reads so that full CDR3 sequences could be recovered. V, D and J germline segments were assigned to the rearranged TCRbeta sequences using MiGEC v1.2.1b. VDJtools v1.0.0 computed clonotype statistics and Shannon-Wiener diversity indices. To cut down on sampling bias, every analysis after diversity analysis relied on just the 250 most abundant clonotypes from each sample. TCRdb cleaned the public reads at Q25 with fastp, built clones with MiXCR and kept in-frame beta chains. CDR3 protein duplicates are merged, each entry listing the most common genes and DNA. In this record, the V and J calls reflect TCRdb's handling and not the investigators' own analysis. This sample lists a few hundred thousand distinct CDR3 sequences; approximately 58% were detected once. The ten largest clones represent over 15% of the sample.

This clonotype appeared a single time. Its antigen remains undetermined. This may stem from a read error, because a much larger clone lies one nucleotide away. The V gene is TRBV12-3 or TRBV12-4 and the J gene is TRBJ2-6; 9 central bases correspond to TRBD1. Sequenced sample: peripheral blood. This TCR was recovered from a woman between 25 and 40 years old with primary liver carcinoma and hepatitis B virus infection. The CDR3 region has the sequence CASSPTGGGANVLTF. The nucleotides read TGTGCCAGCAGCCCGACAGGGGGTGGGGCCAACGTCCTGACTTTC.